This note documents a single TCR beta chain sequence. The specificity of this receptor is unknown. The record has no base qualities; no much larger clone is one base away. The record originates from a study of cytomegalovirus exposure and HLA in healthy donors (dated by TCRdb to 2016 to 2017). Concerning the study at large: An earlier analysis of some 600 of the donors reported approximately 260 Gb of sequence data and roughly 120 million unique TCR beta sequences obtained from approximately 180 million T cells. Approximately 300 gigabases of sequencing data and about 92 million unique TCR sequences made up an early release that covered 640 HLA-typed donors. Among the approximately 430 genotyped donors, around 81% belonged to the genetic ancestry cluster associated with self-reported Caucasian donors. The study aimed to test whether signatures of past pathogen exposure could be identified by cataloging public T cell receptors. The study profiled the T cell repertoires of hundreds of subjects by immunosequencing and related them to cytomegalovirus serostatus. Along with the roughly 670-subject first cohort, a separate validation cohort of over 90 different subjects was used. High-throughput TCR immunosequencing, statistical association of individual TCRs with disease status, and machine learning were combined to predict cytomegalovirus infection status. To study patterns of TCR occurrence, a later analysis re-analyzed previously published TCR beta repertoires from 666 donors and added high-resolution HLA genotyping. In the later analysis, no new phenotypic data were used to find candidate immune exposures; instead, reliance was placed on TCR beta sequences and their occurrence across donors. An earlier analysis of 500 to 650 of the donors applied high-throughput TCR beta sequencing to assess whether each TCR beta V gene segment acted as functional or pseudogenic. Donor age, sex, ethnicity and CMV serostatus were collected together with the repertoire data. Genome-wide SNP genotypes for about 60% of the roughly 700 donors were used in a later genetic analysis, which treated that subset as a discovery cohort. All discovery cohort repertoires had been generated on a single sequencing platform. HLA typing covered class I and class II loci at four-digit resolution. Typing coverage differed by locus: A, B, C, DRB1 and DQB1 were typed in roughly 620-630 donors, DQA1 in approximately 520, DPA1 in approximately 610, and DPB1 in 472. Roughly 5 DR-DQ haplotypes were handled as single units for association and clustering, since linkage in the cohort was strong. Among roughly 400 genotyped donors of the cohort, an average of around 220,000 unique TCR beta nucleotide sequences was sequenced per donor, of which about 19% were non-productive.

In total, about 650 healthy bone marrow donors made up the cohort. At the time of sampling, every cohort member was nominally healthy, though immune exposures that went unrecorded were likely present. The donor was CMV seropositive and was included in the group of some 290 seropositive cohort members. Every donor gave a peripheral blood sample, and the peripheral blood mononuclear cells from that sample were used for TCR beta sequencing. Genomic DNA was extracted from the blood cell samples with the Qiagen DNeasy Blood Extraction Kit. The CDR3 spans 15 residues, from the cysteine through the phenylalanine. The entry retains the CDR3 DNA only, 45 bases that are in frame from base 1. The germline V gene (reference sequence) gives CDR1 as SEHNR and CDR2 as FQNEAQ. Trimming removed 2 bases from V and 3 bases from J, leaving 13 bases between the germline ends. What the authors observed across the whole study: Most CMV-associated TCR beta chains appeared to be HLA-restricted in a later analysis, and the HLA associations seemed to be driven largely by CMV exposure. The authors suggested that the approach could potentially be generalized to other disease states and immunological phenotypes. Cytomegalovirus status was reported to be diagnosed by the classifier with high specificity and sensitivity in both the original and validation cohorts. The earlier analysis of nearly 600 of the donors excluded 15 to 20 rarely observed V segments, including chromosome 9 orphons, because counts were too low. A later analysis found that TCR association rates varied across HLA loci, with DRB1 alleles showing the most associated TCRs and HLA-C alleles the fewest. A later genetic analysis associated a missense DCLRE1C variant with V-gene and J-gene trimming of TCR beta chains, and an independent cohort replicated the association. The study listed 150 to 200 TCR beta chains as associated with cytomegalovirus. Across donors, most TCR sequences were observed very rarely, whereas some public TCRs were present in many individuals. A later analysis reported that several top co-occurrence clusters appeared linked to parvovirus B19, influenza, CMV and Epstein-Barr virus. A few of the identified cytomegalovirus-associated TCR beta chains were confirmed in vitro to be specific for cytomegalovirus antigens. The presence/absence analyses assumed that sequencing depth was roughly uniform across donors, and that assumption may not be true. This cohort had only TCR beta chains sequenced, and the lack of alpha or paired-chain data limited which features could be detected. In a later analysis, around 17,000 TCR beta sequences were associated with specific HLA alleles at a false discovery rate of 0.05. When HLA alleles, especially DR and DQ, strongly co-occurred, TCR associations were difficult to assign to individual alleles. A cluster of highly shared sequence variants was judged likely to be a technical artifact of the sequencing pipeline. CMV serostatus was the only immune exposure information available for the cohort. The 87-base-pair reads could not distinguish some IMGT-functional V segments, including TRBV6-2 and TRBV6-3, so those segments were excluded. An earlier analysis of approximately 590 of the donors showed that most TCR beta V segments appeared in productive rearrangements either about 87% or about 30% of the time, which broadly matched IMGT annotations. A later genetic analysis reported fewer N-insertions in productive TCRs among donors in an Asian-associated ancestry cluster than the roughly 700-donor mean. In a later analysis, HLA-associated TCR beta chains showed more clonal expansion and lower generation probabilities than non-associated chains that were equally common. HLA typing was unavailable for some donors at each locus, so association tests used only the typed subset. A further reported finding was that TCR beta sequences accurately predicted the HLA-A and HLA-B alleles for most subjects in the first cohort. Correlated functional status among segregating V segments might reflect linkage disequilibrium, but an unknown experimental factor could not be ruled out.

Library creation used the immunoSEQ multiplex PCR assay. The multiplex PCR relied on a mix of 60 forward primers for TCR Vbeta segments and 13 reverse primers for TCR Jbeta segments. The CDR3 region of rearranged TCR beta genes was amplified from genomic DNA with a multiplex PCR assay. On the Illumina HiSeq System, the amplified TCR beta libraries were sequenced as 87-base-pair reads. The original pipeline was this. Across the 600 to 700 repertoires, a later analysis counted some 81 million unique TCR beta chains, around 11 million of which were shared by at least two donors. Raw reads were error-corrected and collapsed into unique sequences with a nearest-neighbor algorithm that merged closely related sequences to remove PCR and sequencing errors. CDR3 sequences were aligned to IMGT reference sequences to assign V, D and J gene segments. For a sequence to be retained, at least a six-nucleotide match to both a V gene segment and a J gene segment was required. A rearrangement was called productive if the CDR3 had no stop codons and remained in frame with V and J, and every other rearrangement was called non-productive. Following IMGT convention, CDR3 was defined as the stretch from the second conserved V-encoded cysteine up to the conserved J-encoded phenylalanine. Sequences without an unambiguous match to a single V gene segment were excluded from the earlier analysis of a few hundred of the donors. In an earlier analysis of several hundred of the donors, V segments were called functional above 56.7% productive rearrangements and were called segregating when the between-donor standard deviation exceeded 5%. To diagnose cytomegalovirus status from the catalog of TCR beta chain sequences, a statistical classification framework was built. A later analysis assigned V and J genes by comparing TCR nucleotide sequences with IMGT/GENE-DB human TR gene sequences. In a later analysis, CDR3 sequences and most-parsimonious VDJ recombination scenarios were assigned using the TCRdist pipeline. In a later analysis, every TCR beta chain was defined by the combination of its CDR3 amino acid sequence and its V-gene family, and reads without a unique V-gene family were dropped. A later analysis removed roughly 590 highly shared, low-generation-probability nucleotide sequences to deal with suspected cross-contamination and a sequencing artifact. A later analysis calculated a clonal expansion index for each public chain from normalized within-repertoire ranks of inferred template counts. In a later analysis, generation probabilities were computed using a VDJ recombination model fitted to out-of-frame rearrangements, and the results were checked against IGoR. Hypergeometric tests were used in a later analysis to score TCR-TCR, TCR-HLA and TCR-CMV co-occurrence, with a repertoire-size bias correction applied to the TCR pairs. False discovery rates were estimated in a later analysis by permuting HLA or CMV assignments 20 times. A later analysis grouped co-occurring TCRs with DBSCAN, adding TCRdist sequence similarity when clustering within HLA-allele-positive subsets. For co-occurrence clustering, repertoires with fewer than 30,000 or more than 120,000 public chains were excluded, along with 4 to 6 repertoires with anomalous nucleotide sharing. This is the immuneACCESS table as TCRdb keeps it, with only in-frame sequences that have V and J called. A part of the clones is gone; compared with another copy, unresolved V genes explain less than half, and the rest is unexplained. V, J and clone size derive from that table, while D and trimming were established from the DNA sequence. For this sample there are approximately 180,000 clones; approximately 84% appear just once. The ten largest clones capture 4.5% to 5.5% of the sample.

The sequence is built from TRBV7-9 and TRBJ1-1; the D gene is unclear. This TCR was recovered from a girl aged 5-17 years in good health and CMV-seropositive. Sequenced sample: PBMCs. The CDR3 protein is CASSLREMMHTEAFF. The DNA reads TGTGCCAGCAGCTTAAGGGAGATGATGCACACTGAAGCTTTCTTT. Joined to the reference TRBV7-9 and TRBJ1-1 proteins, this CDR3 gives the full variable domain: DTGVSQNPRHKITKRGQNVTFRCDPISEHNRLYWYRQTLGQGPEFLTYFQNEAQLEKSRLLSDRFSAERPKGSFSTLEIQRTEQGDSAMYLCASSLREMMHTEAFFGQGTRLTVV.